The clone carrying this T cell receptor beta chain was found many times. Each CDR3 protein gets one entry after TCRdb re-called the 5' RACE reads with MiXCR. The data contain roughly 30,000 distinct CDR3 sequences, around 30% of them singletons. The data were obtained in a study of CD8 T cells in ankylosing spondylitis. Material: synovial fluid, either unsorted or a sorted T cell fraction (not recorded which). The clonotype originates from a male donor with ankylosing spondylitis.

The CDR3 sequence is CSTLEDRVYNEQFF. CDR3 in DNA: TGCAGCACCCTCGAGGACAGGGTCTACAATGAGCAGTTCTTC. The chain is built from TRBV29-1 and TRBJ2-1; 8 bases match TRBD1. This CDR3 contains 14 residues. J was trimmed by 3 bases and V by 8 bases; bases with no gene match: 9. Germline V CDR1 and CDR2: SQVTM, ANQGSEA.